Listed below are T cell receptor beta chains from one sample, sequenced in a study of blood T cell repertoires in COVID-19. This table comes from immunoSEQ multiplex PCR, and its TCRdb copy is limited to in-frame clones, with some not included. The top ten clones hold 7.6% of a sample with roughly 120,000 clones, about 72% of them seen once. The sequenced material came from peripheral blood. Receptor source: a woman aged 55 to 70 with acute or convalescent COVID-19. The CDR3 runs from the conserved cysteine through the conserved F or W. D genes are given only for firm matches. Part of the rows lack a size; the others show once, few, many or a class for expanded clones.

d_gene,abundance,j_gene,v_gene,CDR3aa,CDR3nt
TRBD1,NA,TRBJ1-6,TRBV5-5,CASSGTGGSPLHF,TGTGCCAGCAGCGGGACAGGGGGCTCACCCCTCCACTTT
NA,once,TRBJ1-6,TRBV29-1,CSVPLVDRYLGSYNSPLHF,TGCAGCGTTCCCCTAGTCGACAGGTATTTGGGCTCCTATAATTCACCCCTCCACTTT
TRBD1,NA,TRBJ2-7,TRBV24-1,CATSDSSGTDSYEQYF,TGTGCCACCAGTGATTCCTCCGGGACAGACTCCTACGAGCAGTACTTC
TRBD1,NA,TRBJ1-4,TRBV18,CASSRGTGAMEKLFF,TGTGCCAGCTCGCGGGGGACAGGGGCTATGGAAAAACTGTTTTTT
TRBD1,NA,TRBJ1-5,TRBV30,CAWSSDRGDNQPQHF,TGTGCCTGGTCTTCCGACAGGGGGGACAATCAGCCCCAGCATTTT
TRBD1,medium-sized,TRBJ2-7,TRBV4-1,CASSPLRGQGPYEQYF,TGCGCCAGCAGCCCCCTGCGGGGACAGGGGCCCTACGAGCAGTACTTC
TRBD1,NA,TRBJ1-2,TRBV2,CASSVDRGDYGYTF,TGTGCCAGCAGCGTTGACAGGGGGGACTATGGCTACACCTTC
TRBD1,NA,TRBJ2-7,TRBV7-2,CASSSTFGQGGYEQYF,TGTGCCAGCAGCTCAACCTTCGGACAGGGGGGCTACGAGCAGTACTTC
TRBD1,NA,TRBJ2-7,TRBV6-6,CASSRNPSGTAPHEQYF,TGTGCCAGCAGCCGAAACCCGTCGGGGACAGCCCCCCACGAGCAGTACTTC
NA,NA,TRBJ2-3,TRBV5-1,CASSAGETDTQYF,TGCGCCAGCAGCGCAGGGGAGACAGATACGCAGTATTTT